This section outlines one T cell receptor (beta chain) sequence together with its context. The record originates from a study of cytomegalovirus exposure and HLA in healthy donors. The CDR3 extends over 16 amino acids. Germline CDR1 is LNHDA and CDR2 is SQIVND (reference sequence). With 5 bases removed from V and 4 bases from J, the gap between germline ends came to 18 bases. The PCR made use of 60 Vbeta and 13 Jbeta primers. The method was immunoSEQ multiplex PCR; TCRdb's version includes in-frame clones alone and lacks a portion of them. The table lists approximately 81,000 clones, approximately 69% of them singletons.

The chain is built from TRBV19 and TRBJ2-1; D is perhaps TRBD1 (6 bases). Source material: PBMCs. The sequence was obtained from a man between 35 and 55 years old in good health and CMV-seropositive. CDR3 bases: TGTGCCAGTAGTTACTCCGGGACACGAGTATACAATGAGCAGTTCTTC. Translated, it gives CASSYSGTRVYNEQFF.